This T cell receptor beta chain was documented in a study of response to subunit inactivated influenza vaccine. The study's findings and limits: It was suggested by the authors that few new T cells are recruited by each seasonal influenza vaccination.

TCRdb reanalysed the RT-PCR reads using MiXCR and keeps one entry per CDR3 protein. The profile shows 800,000 or so distinct CDR3 sequences, around 20% of them singletons. Worth noting for this clonotype: As yet, its antigen is unknown.

The CDR3 consists of 17 residues. Germline values: CDR1 KGHSH, CDR2 LQKENI. The V and J ends lost 0 bases and 0 bases respectively, with 12 bases between them. This sequence joins TRBV18 and TRBJ2-1; D possibly corresponds to TRBD2 (7 bases). This sample comprised PBMCs from blood, obtained less than 6 days after vaccination. This sequence originates from a man aged 45 to 65 who received an inactivated influenza vaccine. The CDR3 DNA reads as TGTGCCAGCTCACCACCGGGGGGGCAGAACTCCTACAATGAGCAGTTCTTC. Protein product: CASSPPGGQNSYNEQFF.